What follows are 13 T cell receptor beta chains derived from one specimen sequenced in a study of early T cells in non-severe SARS-CoV-2 infection (dated by TCRdb to the early 2020s). Library generation was performed with 5' RACE. For sequencing, a NextSeq 500 was employed. TCRdb redid the processing of the public reads, applying fastp at Q25 and MiXCR, and retained in-frame beta chains. Each record represents a unique CDR3 protein, reported with the most common genes and DNA among its rows. The sample table shows about 33,000 distinct CDR3 sequences, and 4.5% to 5% are seen once. Approximately 8.5% of the sample belongs to the ten largest clones. Material for sequencing was whole blood. All receptors come from an adult who was a healthcare worker with PCR-confirmed SARS-CoV-2 infection or an uninfected control (not recorded which).

This clonotype was picked up many times. V and J are TRBV5-5 and TRBJ1-6; D call uncertain. With 4 bases removed from V and 9 bases from J, the gap between germline ends came to 11 bases. CDR3 length equals 13 residues. Germline V gene sequence: CDR1 SGHKS, CDR2 YYEKEE (reference sequence). As DNA, the CDR3 is TGTGCCAGCAGCCTCGACGGGGTTTCACCCCTCCACTTT. It is translated as CASSLDGVSPLHF.

This clonotype has a count of ten or more. The V and J genes are TRBV12-3 or TRBV12-4 and TRBJ2-5; D is unresolved. Trimming stripped 3 bases from V and 4 bases from J, with 6 bases between. The CDR3 extends over 12 amino acids. CDR3 sequence reads: CASSLTVETQYF. The CDR3 DNA is TGTGCCAGCAGTTTGACGGTAGAGACCCAGTACTTC.

The sample holds many counts of this clonotype. The chain has TRBV12-3 or TRBV12-4 and TRBJ1-6; D uncertain. The ends were cut back, 6 bases at V and 9 bases at J, with 12 bases in the middle. This CDR3 is built from 13 residues. CDR3 DNA sequence: TGTGCCAGCAGGTCCTACAGCTCTTCACCCCTCCACTTT. As protein: CASRSYSSSPLHF.

With regard to this clonotype: One end of the junction does not line up with germline, which may come from a read error. V usage is TRBV29-1 and J usage is TRBJ2-5, with D unresolved. Per the germline V gene, CDR1 is SQVTM and CDR2 is ANQGSEA. The CDR3 sequence is 13 residues long. The CDR3 here is CSVGPTDQGTQYF. The CDR3 coding sequence is TGCAGCGTGGGCCCGACGGACCAAGGGACCCAGTACTTC.

At least ten counts were recorded for this clonotype. The genes are TRBV6-1 and TRBJ1-1; 7 bases are shared with TRBD1. The V gene end was trimmed by 6 bases and the J gene end by 2 bases; junction bases not matched to a gene: 6. Germline V lookup: CDR1 MNHNS, CDR2 SASEGT. The CDR3 consists of 14 residues. In nucleotides, the CDR3 is TGTGCCAGCAGGACGGGACAGCCAAACACTGAAGCTTTCTTT. Protein product: CASRTGQPNTEAFF.

The V and J genes are TRBV12-3 or TRBV12-4 and TRBJ1-1, with D possibly TRBD1 on 6 matching bases. Deletions cut 5 bases from V and 7 bases from J, with 14 bases between. The CDR3 runs 13 residues. CDR3 DNA: TGTGCCAGCAGTGCAGGGGCGCGGAATGAAGCTTTCTTT. Its translation is CASSAGARNEAFF.

This clonotype has at least ten counts. The chain employs TRBV3-1 and TRBJ1-1, with D maybe TRBD1 (6 bases). The CDR3 runs 14 residues. Germline V lookup: CDR1 LGHDT, CDR2 YNNKEL (reference sequence). The V end was cut by 2 bases, the J end by 5 bases, with 12 bases between. The CDR3 protein is CASSQKGVGTEAFF. DNA for the CDR3: TGTGCCAGCAGCCAAAAGGGGGTCGGGACTGAAGCTTTCTTT.

The genes are TRBV7-9 and TRBJ1-4; D remains ambiguous. CDR1 SEHNR and CDR2 FQNEAQ come from the germline V gene (reference sequence). V lost 0 bases and J 2 bases, leaving 10 bases between the germline ends. The CDR3 totals 16 residues. This CDR3 reads CASSLAWGPTNEKLFF. CDR3 DNA: TGTGCCAGCAGCTTAGCGTGGGGTCCTACTAATGAAAAACTGTTTTTT.

This clonotype was seen a handful of times. A read error may account for a junction end that differs from germline. This rearrangement joins TRBV6-4 to TRBJ1-6, with no clear D. CDR1 and CDR2 (germline): MRHNA, SNTAGT. The CDR3 totals 14 residues. In DNA form, the CDR3 reads TGTGCCAGCAGTTACTCCCCCGGGAATTCACCCCTCCACTTT. Translating it yields CASSYSPGNSPLHF.

This clonotype showed up many times. The rearrangement joins TRBV5-1 to TRBJ2-7; 11 nucleotides match TRBD2. Germline CDR1 is SGHRS and CDR2 is YFSETQ. Germline trimming cut 0 bases from V and 0 bases from J; bases unmatched to any gene: 8. The CDR3 is 18 amino acids. Written as DNA, the CDR3 is TGCGCCAGCAGCTTGGGACCCGCTAGCGGGGGGAGCTCCTACGAGCAGTACTTC. Translating it yields CASSLGPASGGSSYEQYF.

This clonotype came up many times. The V call is TRBV11-3, the J call TRBJ2-1, with D possibly TRBD2 on 5 matching bases. The CDR3 covers 17 residues. Per germline, CDR1 SGHNT and CDR2 YENEEA. V lost 1 base and J 0 bases, leaving 13 bases between the germline ends. The CDR3 spells CASSLGGQRSSYNEQFF. For the CDR3, the DNA is TGTGCCAGCAGCTTAGGAGGTCAGCGGAGCTCCTACAATGAGCAGTTCTTC.

In DNA, the CDR3 is TGTGCCAGCTTTGCAGGGTTTAAGTTTGACGAGCAGTACTTC. Protein: CASFAGFKFDEQYF. V usage is TRBV28 and J usage is TRBJ2-7; D possibly corresponds to TRBD1 (5 bases). CDR1 is MDHEN, CDR2 SYDVKM, per germline. Trimming pared 8 bases from V and 5 bases from J, leaving 19 bases between. The CDR3 sequence is 14 residues long. The whole variable domain, remainder taken from reference TRBV28 and TRBJ2-7, is DVKVTQSSRYLVKRTGEKVFLECVQDMDHENMFWYRQDPGLGLRLIYFSYDVKMKEKGDIPEGYSVSREKKERFSLILESASTNQTSMYLCASFAGFKFDEQYFGPGTRLTVT.

The chain employs TRBV10-2 and TRBJ1-6; D remains unclear. The V gene's germline CDR1 is WSHSY and CDR2 SAAADI. The ends were cut back, 7 bases at V and 10 bases at J, with 14 bases in the middle. The CDR3 is made up of 13 amino acids. The CDR3 region is CASKRQEMSPLHF. The CDR3 region has the DNA TGCGCCAGCAAGAGGCAGGAAATGTCACCCCTCCACTTT.